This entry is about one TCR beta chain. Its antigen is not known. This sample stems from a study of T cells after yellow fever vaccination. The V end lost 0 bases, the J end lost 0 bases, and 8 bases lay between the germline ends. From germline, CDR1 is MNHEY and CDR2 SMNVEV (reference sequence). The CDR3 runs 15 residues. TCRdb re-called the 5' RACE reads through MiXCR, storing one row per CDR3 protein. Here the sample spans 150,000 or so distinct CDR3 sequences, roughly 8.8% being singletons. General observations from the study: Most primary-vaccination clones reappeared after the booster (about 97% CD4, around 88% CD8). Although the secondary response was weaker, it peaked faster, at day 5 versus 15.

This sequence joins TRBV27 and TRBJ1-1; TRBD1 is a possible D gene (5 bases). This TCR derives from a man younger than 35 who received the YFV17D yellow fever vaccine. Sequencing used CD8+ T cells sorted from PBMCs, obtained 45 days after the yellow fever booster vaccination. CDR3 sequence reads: CASSLSQGLNTEAFF. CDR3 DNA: TGTGCCAGCAGTTTATCTCAGGGTTTGAACACTGAAGCTTTCTTT.